This TCR beta chain was identified in a study of T-cell reconstitution after alpha-beta-depleted transplantation in children. Preparation of the TCRbeta library involved a method that used unique molecular identifiers. TCRdb re-called the PCR reads through MiXCR, storing one row per CDR3 protein. The data contain just over 350,000 distinct CDR3 sequences, roughly 15% of them singletons. The CDR3 loop spans 15 amino acids. Germline-derived CDR1 and CDR2 are SGHKS and YYEKEE (reference sequence). Trimming removed 0 bases from V and 9 bases from J; junction bases left unmatched: 7. The receptor's source is a human donor who donated a stem cell graft to a child with Fanconi anemia. The material sequenced was PBMCs, taken from the stem cell graft. This sequence joins TRBV5-5 and TRBJ1-5; TRBD1 matches 9 bases. CDR3 coding DNA: TGTGCCAGCAGCTTGGCCGTGGGACAGGGCCGGCCCCAGCATTTT. Its protein product is CASSLAVGQGRPQHF.